This entry lists 9 T cell receptor beta chains sequenced from one sample in a study of blood T cell repertoires in COVID-19. The assay was immunoSEQ multiplex PCR, and TCRdb's table has in-frame clones only and misses some. Of 650,000 to 800,000 clones listed, over 80% are singletons. Sequencing was performed on peripheral blood. The receptors were sampled from a woman aged 18-30 years with acute or convalescent COVID-19.

This clone was recorded only once. The chain employs TRBV30 and TRBJ1-1; 10 nucleotides agree with TRBD1. Germline values: CDR1 GTSNPN, CDR2 SVGIG (reference sequence). The CDR3 has 19 amino acids. V lost 1 base, J lost 0 bases, and 14 bases stayed unmatched. The CDR3 is CAWSATPGTGVLMNTEAFF. CDR3 DNA sequence: TGTGCCTGGAGTGCAACCCCCGGGACAGGGGTTTTGATGAACACTGAAGCTTTCTTT.

In this sample, this clone turned up a few times. The gene calls are TRBV7-8 and TRBJ1-1; 8 bases fit TRBD1. V shed 5 bases, J shed 3 bases, and the junction held 11 bases outside the gene matches. The CDR3 is 16 residues long. Germline CDR1 and CDR2: SGHVS and FQNEAQ. The CDR3 loop is CASSRATGDGYTEAFF. CDR3 sequence (DNA): TGTGCCAGCAGCCGAGCGACAGGGGATGGGTACACTGAAGCTTTCTTT.

This chain joins TRBV6-5 and TRBJ1-3; the D gene is possibly TRBD1 (5 bases). This CDR3 spans 15 amino acids. Trimming cost V 6 bases and J 3 bases, with 15 bases left between them. The germline CDR1 and CDR2 sequences are MNHEY and SVGAGI. CDR3 in DNA: TGTGCCAGCAGGGACGCAGCGGGGGATGGAAACACCATATATTTT. This sequence encodes CASRDAAGDGNTIYF.

On this clone: Other DNA sequences in the same sample also yield this CDR3. This chain links TRBV9 with TRBJ2-3; 11 bases match TRBD2. CDR1 SGDLS and CDR2 YYNGEE come from the germline V gene. Unmatched junction bases numbered 4, after V lost 2 bases and J lost 5 bases. This CDR3 has 15 amino acids. In DNA form, the CDR3 reads TGTGCCAGCAGCGTTAGCGGGGGGGCTGGAGATACGCAGTATTTT. It yields the protein CASSVSGGAGDTQYF.

V is TRBV5-6 and J is TRBJ2-3; no firm D call. The CDR3 covers 12 residues. Germline V gives CDR1 SGHDT, CDR2 YYEEEE. Between the trimmed V and J ends, which lost 4 bases and 3 bases, there was a span of 6 bases. The CDR3 here is CASSRATDTQYF. The CDR3 nucleotides are TGTGCCAGCAGCCGCGCAACAGATACGCAGTATTTT.

The V gene is TRBV15, the J gene TRBJ2-1, with a weak D call TRBD2 (7 bases). Germline V CDR1 and CDR2: LNHNV, YYDKDF (reference sequence). The CDR3 spans 13 residues. The V end was cut by 7 bases, the J end by 6 bases, with 13 bases between. In DNA form, the CDR3 reads TGTGCCACCACGGGGGGCGGAGGCAATGAGCAGTTCTTC. Protein product: CATTGGGGNEQFF. The full variable domain, with the rest looked up from reference TRBV15 and TRBJ2-1, is DAMVIQNPRYQVTQFGKPVTLSCSQTLNHNVMYWYQQKSSQAPKLLFHYYDKDFNNEADTPDNFQSRRPNTSFCFLDIRSPGLGDTAMYLCATTGGGGNEQFFGPGTRLTVL.

This chain connects TRBV5-1 to TRBJ2-2; D ambiguous. Germline V gene sequence: CDR1 SGHRS, CDR2 YFSETQ. This CDR3 spans 14 amino acids. Trimming took off 1 base at V and 4 bases at J, with 8 bases between the two ends. CDR3 region: CASSLYTGTGELFF. The CDR3, as DNA: TGCGCCAGCAGCTTGTACACGGGCACCGGGGAGCTGTTTTTT.

Concerning this clone: This sample includes further DNA sequences coding for the same CDR3. This rearrangement joins TRBV6-5 to TRBJ1-2; D perhaps matches TRBD1 (5 bases). This CDR3 contains 11 residues. Germline loops: CDR1 MNHEY, CDR2 SVGAGI. V dropped 2 bases and J dropped 8 bases, with 6 bases sitting between them. In DNA, the CDR3 is TGTGCCAGCAGTTACGGGGGGGGCTACACCTTC. Protein product: CASSYGGGYTF.

The chain couples TRBV6-5 to TRBJ1-2; D gene unclear. The germline V gene has CDR1 MNHEY and CDR2 SVGAGI. The CDR3 extends over 13 amino acids. V was cut by 4 bases and J by 8 bases, with 14 bases left in between. The CDR3 DNA sequence: TGTGCCAGCAGTTTATTGTCCTCGGGGGGCTACACCTTC. Protein sequence: CASSLLSSGGYTF.